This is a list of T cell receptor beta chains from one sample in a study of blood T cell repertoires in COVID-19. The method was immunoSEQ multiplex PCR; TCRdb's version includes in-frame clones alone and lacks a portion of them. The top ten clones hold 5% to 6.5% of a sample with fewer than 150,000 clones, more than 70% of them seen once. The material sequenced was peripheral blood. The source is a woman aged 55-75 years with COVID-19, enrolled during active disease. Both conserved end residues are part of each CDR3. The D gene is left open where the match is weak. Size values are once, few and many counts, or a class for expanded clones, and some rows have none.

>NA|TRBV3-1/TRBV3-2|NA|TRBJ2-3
TGTGCCAGCAGCCAAGATTTATGGGGGGTGACAGATACGCAGTATTTT
CASSQDLWGVTDTQYF
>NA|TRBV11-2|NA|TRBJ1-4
TGTGCCAGCAGCTGGGGGGGGGCTAATGAAAAACTGTTTTTT
CASSWGGANEKLFF
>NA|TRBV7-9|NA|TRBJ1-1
TGTGCCAGCAGAAAGACAGGGAACACTGAAGCTTTCTTT
CASRKTGNTEAFF
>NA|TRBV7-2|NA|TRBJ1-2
TGTGCCAGCAGCTCCTTCAGGACAGTAGTCTATGGCTACACCTTC
CASSSFRTVVYGYTF
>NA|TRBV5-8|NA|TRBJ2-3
TGTGCCAGCAGCCCCGGACGGCAGGGGATGGCAGATACGCAGTATTTT
CASSPGRQGMADTQYF
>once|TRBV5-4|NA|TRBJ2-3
TGTGCCAGCAGGTCGGAAGAACTAGCACTCACAGATACGCAGTATTTT
CASRSEELALTDTQYF
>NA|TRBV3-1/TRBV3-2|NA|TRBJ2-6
TGTGCCAGCAGCCGAGGCAGGGGGGCTGGGGCCAACGTCCTGACTTTC
CASSRGRGAGANVLTF
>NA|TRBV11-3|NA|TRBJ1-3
TGTGCCAGCAGCTTAGGCGATCGCAACACCATATATTTT
CASSLGDRNTIYF
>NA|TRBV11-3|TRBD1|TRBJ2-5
TGTGCCAGCAGCCTTGGACAGGGGGAATTCGGAGAGACCCAGTACTTC
CASSLGQGEFGETQYF
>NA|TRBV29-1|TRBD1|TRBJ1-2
TGCAGCGGTGGGACAGGGGGCGAAGGCTATGGCTACACCTTC
CSGGTGGEGYGYTF
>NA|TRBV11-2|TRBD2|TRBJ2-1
TGTGCCAGCAGCTTAGATACGGGGGGGCATGGAAATGAGCAGTTCTTC
CASSLDTGGHGNEQFF
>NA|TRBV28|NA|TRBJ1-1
NA
CASSTSRGQGARSEAFF
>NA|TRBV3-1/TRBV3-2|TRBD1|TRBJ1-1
TGTGCCAGCAGCCAAGCTGGACAGGGGGCTTCAACTGAAGCTTTCTTT
CASSQAGQGASTEAFF
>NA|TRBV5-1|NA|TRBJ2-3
TGCGCCAGCAGCTTCCACACAGATACGCAGTATTTT
CASSFHTDTQYF
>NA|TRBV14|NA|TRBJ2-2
TGTGCCAGCAGCCAAGTCCGGACAGCGAACACCGGGGAGCTGTTTTTT
CASSQVRTANTGELFF
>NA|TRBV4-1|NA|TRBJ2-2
TGCGCCAGCAGCCCTTCGACAGGATCGAACACCGGGGAGCTGTTTTTT
CASSPSTGSNTGELFF
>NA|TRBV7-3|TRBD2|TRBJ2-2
TGTGCCAGCAGCTTAACGGGAGGGGACACCGGGGAGCTGTTTTTT
CASSLTGGDTGELFF
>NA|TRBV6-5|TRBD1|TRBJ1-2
TGTGCCAGCACCAGATCCCCGACAGGGAACTATGGCTACACCTTC
CASTRSPTGNYGYTF
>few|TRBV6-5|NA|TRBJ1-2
TGTGCCACTATGGGGGGGATGGCCGGCACCTTC
CATMGGMAGTF
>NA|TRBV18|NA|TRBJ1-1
TGTGCCAGCTCACCGGACAGCGGGACGAACACTGAAGCTTTCTTT
CASSPDSGTNTEAFF
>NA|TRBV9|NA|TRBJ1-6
TGTGCCAGCAGCCCCACCGGGGTAGCACTTAATTCACCCCTCCACTTT
CASSPTGVALNSPLHF
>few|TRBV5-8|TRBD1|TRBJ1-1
TGTGCCAGCAGCCCTAACCCGGGACAGGGGGGACTTAACACTGAAGCTTTCTTT
CASSPNPGQGGLNTEAFF
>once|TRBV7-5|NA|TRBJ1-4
TGTGTCCCCCCGGGGAACAGGGGGAATGAAAAACTGTTTTTT
CVPPGNRGNEKLFF